Shown below are 21 T cell receptor beta chains from a single sample sequenced in a study of response to subunit inactivated influenza vaccine. A single record per CDR3 protein comes from TCRdb applying MiXCR to the RT-PCR reads. The table records about 520,000 distinct CDR3 sequences, 25% of them present only once. The starting material was CD4+ T cells sorted from PBMCs, obtained roughly 5 days after vaccination. The receptors were gathered from a man aged 50-59 years who received an inactivated influenza vaccine.

Comments on this clonotype: A much larger clone is a single base away; this may be a read error. The chain is built from TRBV3-1 and TRBJ2-1; no definite D call. CDR3 length equals 17 residues. Germline CDR1 LGHDT, CDR2 YNNKEL (reference sequence). The CDR3 is CACSQDRHAGLRNEQFF. The CDR3 DNA is TGTGCCTGCAGCCAAGATCGACACGCCGGATTGAGGAATGAGCAGTTCTTC.

The chain uses TRBV7-2 and TRBJ1-5; perhaps TRBD1 as D (6 bases). The CDR3 runs 13 residues. Trimming shortened V by 5 bases and J by 4 bases, and 9 bases separated the two germline ends. The germline CDR1 and CDR2 sequences are SGHTA and FQGNSA. The CDR3 here is CASSRGANQPQHF. CDR3 nucleotides: TGTGCCAGCAGCCGGGGGGCGAATCAGCCCCAGCATTTT.

This clonotype has a count of ten or more. The J gene is TRBJ2-3, the V gene TRBV9; 11 nucleotides line up with TRBD2. J gave up 2 bases and V 7 bases, and 27 bases lay outside the gene matches. The CDR3 runs 22 residues. Germline CDR1 reads SGDLS; CDR2 reads YYNGEE. The CDR3 nucleotides are TGTGCCAGCTCCCAGACTAGCGGGGTGATTTTTTCTAGTTTACGGGTCACAGATACGCAGTATTTT. Protein: CASSQTSGVIFSSLRVTDTQYF.

The J gene is TRBJ2-1, the V gene TRBV10-3, with D possibly matching TRBD2 (6 bases). The CDR3 runs 17 residues. Trimming took 0 bases from V and 2 from J, leaving 14 bases between them. Germline CDR1 is ENHRY and CDR2 is SYGVKD. The CDR3 region is CAISESGAGLTYNEQFF. In nucleotides, the CDR3 is TGTGCCATCAGTGAGTCCGGGGCGGGACTCACCTACAATGAGCAGTTCTTC.

The table lists this clonotype with a few counts. The chain uses TRBV7-9 and TRBJ2-5; D perhaps matches TRBD1 (5 bases). Trimming pared 2 bases from V and 5 bases from J, leaving 18 bases between. There are 16 residues in the CDR3. Looked up from germline, CDR1 is SEHNR and CDR2 is FQNEAQ (reference sequence). In DNA form, the CDR3 reads TGTGCCAGCAGCTTATTGTATTGGGGCCTGAGGGAGACCCAGTACTTC. This encodes CASSLLYWGLRETQYF.

Only a few counts were recorded for this clonotype. The rearrangement uses TRBV29-1 and TRBJ2-3; TRBD1 matches 7 bases. CDR1 is SQVTM, CDR2 ANQGSEA, per germline. The V and J ends lost 4 bases and 4 bases, in that order; junction bases with no gene match: 14. This CDR3 is built from 16 residues. The CDR3 loop is CSVVGADRASADTQYF. CDR3 sequence (DNA): TGCAGCGTTGTGGGGGCTGACAGGGCAAGCGCAGATACGCAGTATTTT.

This clonotype has a handful of counts. J is TRBJ2-1 and V is TRBV5-1; D perhaps matches TRBD2 (6 bases). The CDR3 covers 13 residues. Germline loops: CDR1 SGHRS, CDR2 YFSETQ. V lost 5 bases and J lost 9, with 15 bases in between. In nucleotides, the CDR3 is TGCGCCAGCAGGTACTCCGGGGAGGTTGAGCAGTTCTTC. Amino acids: CASRYSGEVEQFF.

At least ten counts were recorded for this clonotype. The rearrangement joins TRBV5-1 to TRBJ2-7; TRBD1 might be the D (5 bases). The CDR3 is 13 residues long. V was trimmed by 0 bases and J by 6 bases, leaving 10 bases between them. Germline CDR1 is SGHRS and CDR2 is YFSETQ. CDR3 sequence (DNA): TGCGCCAGCAGCTTGGACACAGGCTTCGAGCAGTACTTC. The encoded protein is CASSLDTGFEQYF.

This clonotype appeared a few times. The genes are TRBV10-3 and TRBJ2-1; the D is unclear. Trimming removed 0 bases at V and 8 bases at J, with 20 bases between. Germline-derived CDR1 and CDR2 are ENHRY and SYGVKD. The CDR3 contains 17 residues. This chain's CDR3 is CAISESVVISPGDEQFF. The CDR3 DNA is TGTGCCATCAGTGAGTCGGTGGTGATATCCCCAGGCGATGAGCAGTTCTTC.

This clonotype was seen a few times. This chain connects TRBV5-1 to TRBJ2-3, with 7 bases aligning to TRBD1. V shed 4 bases and J 2 bases; nucleotides not matched to a gene: 13. The CDR3 covers 17 residues. The germline V gene has CDR1 SGHRS and CDR2 YFSETQ. The CDR3 bases are TGCGCCAGCAGCCAACAGGGGAATCGGGCAAACACAGATACGCAGTATTTT. This gives the protein CASSQQGNRANTDTQYF.

The CDR3 loop reads CSASLSNTGELFF. CDR3 sequence (DNA): TGCAGTGCTTCTTTATCGAACACCGGGGAGCTGTTTTTT. J is TRBJ2-2 and V is TRBV20-1, with no clear D. The CDR3 extends over 13 amino acids. Germline V gene data show CDR1 as DFQATT and CDR2 as SNEGSKA (reference sequence). The V gene lost 5 bases and the J gene lost 0 bases, with 7 bases spanning the gap.

This clonotype was counted a few times. V gene TRBV11-2 combines with J gene TRBJ2-1, with a weak D call TRBD2 (5 bases). This CDR3 has 18 residues. The V end lost 2 bases, the J end lost 0 bases, and 17 bases lay between the germline ends. Germline loops: CDR1 SGHAT, CDR2 FQNNGV. CDR3 nucleotide sequence: TGTGCCAGCAGCTTATACTCAGCGGAAGATAGCTCCTACAATGAGCAGTTCTTC. Its translation is CASSLYSAEDSSYNEQFF.

The chain uses TRBV7-2 and TRBJ2-7, with 7 bases lining up with TRBD1. Per germline, CDR1 SGHTA and CDR2 FQGNSA. The length of the CDR3 is 14 residues. V shed 5 bases and J 7 bases; nucleotides not matched to a gene: 11. The CDR3 region has the DNA TGTGCCAGCAGCAAAAGACAGGGTGAATTGGAGCAGTACTTC. Translating it yields CASSKRQGELEQYF.

This clonotype was detected a few times. This chain connects TRBV12-3 or TRBV12-4 to TRBJ1-1; perhaps TRBD1 as D (5 bases). Trimming took off 5 bases at V and 0 bases at J, with 10 bases between the two ends. The CDR3 runs 14 residues. CDR3 in DNA: TGTGCCAGCAGTAAGACAGCTCTGAACACTGAAGCTTTCTTT. Amino acid sequence: CASSKTALNTEAFF.

The chain is built from TRBV20-1 and TRBJ2-3, with TRBD1 matching 10 bases. Germline V lookup: CDR1 DFQATT, CDR2 SNEGSKA (reference sequence). This CDR3 has 16 residues. V shed 0 bases and J 8 bases; nucleotides not matched to a gene: 11. CDR3 DNA: TGCAGTGCTAGAGATGGGACAGGGGACTCTCTCGGTACGCAGTATTTT. This codes for CSARDGTGDSLGTQYF.

About this clonotype: The junction departs from germline at one end; a sequencing error may be responsible. The V and J genes are TRBV7-2 and TRBJ2-3; D is perhaps TRBD2 (6 bases). Germline CDR1 SGHTA, CDR2 FQGNSA. The CDR3 sequence is 15 residues long. The CDR3 loop is CASSQAGIGTDTKYF. Here the CDR3 DNA reads TGTGCCAGCAGCCAGGCGGGGATCGGCACAGATACGAAGTATTTT.

In its sample, this clonotype was seen a few times. A junction boundary mismatches the germline segment, possibly from a read error. The V gene is TRBV7-2, the J gene TRBJ2-1; TRBD2 matches at 12 bases. The CDR3 spans 16 residues. Germline V gene lookup returns CDR1 SGHTA and CDR2 FQGNSA. CDR3 nucleotides: TGTGCCAGCAGGTTAGGAGGGACTAGCGGGTCCAATGAGCAGTTCTTC. This translates into CASRLGGTSGSNEQFF. The whole variable domain, filled in from reference TRBV7-2 and TRBJ2-1, reads GAGVSQSPSNKVTEKGKDVELRCDPISGHTALYWYRQSLGQGLEFLIYFQGNSAPDKSGLPSDRFSAERTGGSVSTLTIQRTQQEDSAVYLCASRLGGTSGSNEQFFGPGTRLTVL.

The chain employs TRBV20-1 and TRBJ2-5, with 11 bases lining up with TRBD2. Trimming cost V 6 bases and J 4 bases; bases outside gene matches: 7. This CDR3 has 14 amino acids. CDR1 and CDR2 (germline): DFQATT, SNEGSKA (reference sequence). The CDR3 protein is CSAVAGGPSETQYF. The DNA of the CDR3 is TGCAGTGCAGTAGCGGGGGGGCCCTCAGAGACCCAGTACTTC.

The V call is TRBV12-3 or TRBV12-4, the J call TRBJ2-1, with 9 bases lining up with TRBD1. The V segment lost 3 bases and the J segment 0 bases; nucleotides outside the gene matches: 3. CDR3 size: 16 residues. The CDR3 loop reads CASSFGQGSSYNEQFF. The CDR3 DNA sequence: TGTGCCAGCAGTTTCGGACAGGGGTCCTCCTACAATGAGCAGTTCTTC.

This clonotype has a count of ten or more. The chain combines TRBV7-9 with TRBJ2-4; tentatively, D is TRBD1 (6 bases). CDR1 and CDR2 from the germline V gene are SEHNR and FQNEAQ (reference sequence). Trimming took 5 bases from V and 2 from J, leaving 10 bases between them. This CDR3 is 14 amino acids long. CDR3 nucleotides: TGTGCCAGCAGCAATGACAGGACCAAAAACATTCAGTACTTC. It translates to CASSNDRTKNIQYF. Together with reference TRBV7-9 and TRBJ2-4, the CDR3 gives the full variable domain: DTGVSQNPRHKITKRGQNVTFRCDPISEHNRLYWYRQTLGQGPEFLTYFQNEAQLEKSRLLSDRFSAERPKGSFSTLEIQRTEQGDSAMYLCASSNDRTKNIQYFGAGTRLSVL.

This clonotype was counted only a few times. This chain joins TRBV5-1 and TRBJ2-2; 14 bases match TRBD2. After removal of 4 bases from V and 3 bases from J, the junction contained 5 bases not matched to a gene. Looked up from germline, CDR1 is SGHRS and CDR2 is YFSETQ. The CDR3 length is 17 residues. CDR3 DNA sequence: TGCGCCAGCAGCCTAACGGGACTAGCGGGAGACACCGGGGAGCTGTTTTTT. This sequence encodes CASSLTGLAGDTGELFF.